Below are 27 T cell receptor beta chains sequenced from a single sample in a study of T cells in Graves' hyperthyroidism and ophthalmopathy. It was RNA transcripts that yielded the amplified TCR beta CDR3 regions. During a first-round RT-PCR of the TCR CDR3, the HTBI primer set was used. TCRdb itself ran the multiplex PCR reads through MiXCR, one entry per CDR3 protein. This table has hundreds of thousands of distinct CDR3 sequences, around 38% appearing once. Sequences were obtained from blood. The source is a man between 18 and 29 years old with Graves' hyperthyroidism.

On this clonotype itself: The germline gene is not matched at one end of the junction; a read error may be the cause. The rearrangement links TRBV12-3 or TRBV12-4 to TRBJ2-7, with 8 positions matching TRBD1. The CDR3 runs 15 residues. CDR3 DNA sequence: TGTGCCTGCAGCCGAAGACAGGGGAATATCGACGAGCAGTACTTC. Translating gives CACSRRQGNIDEQYF.

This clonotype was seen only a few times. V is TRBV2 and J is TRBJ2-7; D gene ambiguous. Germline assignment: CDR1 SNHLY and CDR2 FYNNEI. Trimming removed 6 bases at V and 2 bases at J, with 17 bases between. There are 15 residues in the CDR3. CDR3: CASSDPGRLPYEQYF. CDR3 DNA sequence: TGTGCCAGCAGCGATCCGGGCAGATTGCCCTACGAGCAGTACTTC.

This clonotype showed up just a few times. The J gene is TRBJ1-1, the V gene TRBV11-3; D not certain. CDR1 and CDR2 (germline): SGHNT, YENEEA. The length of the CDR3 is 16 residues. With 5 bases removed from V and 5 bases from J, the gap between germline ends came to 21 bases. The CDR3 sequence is CASSLLLLAVRTEAFF. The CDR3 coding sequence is TGTGCCAGCAGCCTCCTCTTGCTGGCGGTCCGGACTGAAGCTTTCTTT.

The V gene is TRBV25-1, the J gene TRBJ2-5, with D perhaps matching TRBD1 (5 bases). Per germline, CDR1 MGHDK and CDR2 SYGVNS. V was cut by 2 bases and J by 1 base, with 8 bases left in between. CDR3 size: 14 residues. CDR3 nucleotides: TGTGCCAGCAGTGAACGTGACAGCCAAGAGACCCAGTACTTC. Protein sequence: CASSERDSQETQYF.

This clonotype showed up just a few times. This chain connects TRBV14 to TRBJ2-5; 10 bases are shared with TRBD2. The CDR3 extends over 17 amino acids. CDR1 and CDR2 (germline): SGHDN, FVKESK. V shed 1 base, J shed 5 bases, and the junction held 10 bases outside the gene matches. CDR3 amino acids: CASSQGASGSLRETQYF. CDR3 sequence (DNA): TGTGCCAGCAGCCAAGGAGCTAGCGGGAGTTTGCGGGAGACCCAGTACTTC.

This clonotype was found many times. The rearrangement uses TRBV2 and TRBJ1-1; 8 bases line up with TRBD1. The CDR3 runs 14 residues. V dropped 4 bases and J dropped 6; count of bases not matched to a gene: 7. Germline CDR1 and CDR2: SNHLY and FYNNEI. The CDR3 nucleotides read TGTGCCAGCAGTGGGGGACAGGTAGAACCTGAAGCTTTCTTT. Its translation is CASSGGQVEPEAFF.

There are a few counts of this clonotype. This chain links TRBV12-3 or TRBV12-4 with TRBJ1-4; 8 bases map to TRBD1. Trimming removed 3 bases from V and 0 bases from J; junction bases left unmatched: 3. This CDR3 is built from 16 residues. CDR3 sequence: CASSFWTGTTNEKLFF. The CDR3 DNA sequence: TGTGCCAGCAGTTTTTGGACAGGGACAACTAATGAAAAACTGTTTTTT.

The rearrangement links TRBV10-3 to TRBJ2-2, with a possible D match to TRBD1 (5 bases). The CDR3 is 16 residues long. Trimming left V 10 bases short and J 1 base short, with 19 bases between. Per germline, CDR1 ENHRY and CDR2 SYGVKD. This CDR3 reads CASRSRITGNTGELFF. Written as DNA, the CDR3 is TGTGCCAGCCGATCGCGAATCACAGGGAACACCGGGGAGCTGTTTTTT.

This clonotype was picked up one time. In DNA, the CDR3 is TGTGCCAGCAGTCGGGGGACTGCGGGCTATGGCTACACCTTC. This codes for CASSRGTAGYGYTF. V and J are TRBV2 and TRBJ1-2; weak D call: TRBD1 (5 bases). The ends were cut back, 5 bases at V and 4 bases at J, with 14 bases in the middle. The germline V gene encodes CDR1 SNHLY and CDR2 FYNNEI. This CDR3 is built from 14 residues.

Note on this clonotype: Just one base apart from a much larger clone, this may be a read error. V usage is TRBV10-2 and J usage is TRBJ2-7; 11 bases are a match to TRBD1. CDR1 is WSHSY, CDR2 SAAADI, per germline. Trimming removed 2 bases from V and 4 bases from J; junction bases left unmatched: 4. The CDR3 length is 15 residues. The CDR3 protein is CASSEARDRGYEQYF. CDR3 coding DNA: TGCGCCAGCAGTGAGGCTCGGGACAGGGGGTACGAGCAGTACTTC.

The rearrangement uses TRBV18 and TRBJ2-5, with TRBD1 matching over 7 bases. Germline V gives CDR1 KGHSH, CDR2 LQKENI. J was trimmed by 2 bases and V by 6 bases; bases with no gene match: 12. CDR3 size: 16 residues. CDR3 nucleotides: TGTGCCAGCTCCGCTATAGGGGGCAGTCTACAAGAGACCCAGTACTTC. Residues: CASSAIGGSLQETQYF.

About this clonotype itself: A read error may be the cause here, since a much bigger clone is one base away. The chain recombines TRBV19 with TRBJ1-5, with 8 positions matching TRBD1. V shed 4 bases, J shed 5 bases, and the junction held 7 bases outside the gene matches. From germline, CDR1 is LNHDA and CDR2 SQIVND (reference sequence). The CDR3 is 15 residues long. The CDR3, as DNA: TGTGCCAGTAGTAAGACAGGGGAGCGCGATCAGCCCCAGCATTTT. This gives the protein CASSKTGERDQPQHF.

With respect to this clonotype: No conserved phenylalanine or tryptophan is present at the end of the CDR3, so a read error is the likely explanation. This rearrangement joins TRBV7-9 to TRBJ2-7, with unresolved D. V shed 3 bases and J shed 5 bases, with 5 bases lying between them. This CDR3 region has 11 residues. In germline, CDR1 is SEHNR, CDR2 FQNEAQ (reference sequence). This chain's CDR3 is CASSLWNEQYL. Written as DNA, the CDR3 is TGTGCCAGCAGCTTGTGGAACGAGCAGTACCTC.

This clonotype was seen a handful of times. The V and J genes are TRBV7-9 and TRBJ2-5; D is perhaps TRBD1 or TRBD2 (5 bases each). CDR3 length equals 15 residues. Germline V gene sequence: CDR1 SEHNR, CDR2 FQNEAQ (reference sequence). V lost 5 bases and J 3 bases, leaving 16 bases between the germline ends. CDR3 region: CASSTLLGVKETQYF. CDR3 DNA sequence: TGTGCCAGCAGCACCCTATTGGGGGTAAAAGAGACCCAGTACTTC.

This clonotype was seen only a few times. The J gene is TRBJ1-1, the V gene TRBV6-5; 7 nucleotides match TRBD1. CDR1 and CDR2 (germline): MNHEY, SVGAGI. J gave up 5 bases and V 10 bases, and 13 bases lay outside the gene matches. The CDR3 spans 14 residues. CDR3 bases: TGTGCCAACCATCCGACAGGGCGGAAAACTGAAGCTTTCTTT. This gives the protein CANHPTGRKTEAFF.

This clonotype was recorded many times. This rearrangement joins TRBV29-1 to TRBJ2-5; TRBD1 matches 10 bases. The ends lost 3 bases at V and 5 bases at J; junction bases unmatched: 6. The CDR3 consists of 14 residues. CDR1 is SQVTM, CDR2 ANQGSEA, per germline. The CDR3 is CSVDPGQGSETQYF. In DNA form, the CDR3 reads TGCAGCGTTGATCCGGGACAGGGGAGCGAGACCCAGTACTTC.

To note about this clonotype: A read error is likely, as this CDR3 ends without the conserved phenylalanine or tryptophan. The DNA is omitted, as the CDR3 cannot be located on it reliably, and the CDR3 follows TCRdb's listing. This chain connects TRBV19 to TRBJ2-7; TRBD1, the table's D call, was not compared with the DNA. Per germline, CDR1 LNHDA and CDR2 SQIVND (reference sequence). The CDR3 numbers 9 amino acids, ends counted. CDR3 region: CASSSATGL.

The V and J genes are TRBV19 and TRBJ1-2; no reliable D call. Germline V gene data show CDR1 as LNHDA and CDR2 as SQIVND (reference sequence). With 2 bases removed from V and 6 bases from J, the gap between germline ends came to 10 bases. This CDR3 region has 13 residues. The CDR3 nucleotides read TGTGCCAGTAGTATATCCGGGAAGCATGGCTACACCTTC. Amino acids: CASSISGKHGYTF.

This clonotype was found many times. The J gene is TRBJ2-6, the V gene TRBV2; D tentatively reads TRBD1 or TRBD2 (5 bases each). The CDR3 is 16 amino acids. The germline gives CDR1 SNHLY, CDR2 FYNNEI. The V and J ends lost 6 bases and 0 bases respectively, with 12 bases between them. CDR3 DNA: TGTGCCAGCAGGGGGACGGGGAGCTCTGGGGCCAACGTCCTGACTTTC. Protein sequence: CASRGTGSSGANVLTF.

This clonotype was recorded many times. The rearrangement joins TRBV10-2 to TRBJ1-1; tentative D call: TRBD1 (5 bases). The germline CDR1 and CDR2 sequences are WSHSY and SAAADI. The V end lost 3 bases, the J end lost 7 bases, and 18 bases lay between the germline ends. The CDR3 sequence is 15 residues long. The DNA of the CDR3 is TGCGCCAGCAGTGAAGTTTGGGGAGGGGATCATGAAGCTTTCTTT. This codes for CASSEVWGGDHEAFF.

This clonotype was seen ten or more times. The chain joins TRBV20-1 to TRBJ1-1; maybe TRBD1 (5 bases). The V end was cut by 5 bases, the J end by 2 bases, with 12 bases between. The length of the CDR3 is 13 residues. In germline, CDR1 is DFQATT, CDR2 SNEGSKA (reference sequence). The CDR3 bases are TGCAGTGCTCCGAGACAGTCCAACACTGAAGCTTTCTTT. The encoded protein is CSAPRQSNTEAFF.

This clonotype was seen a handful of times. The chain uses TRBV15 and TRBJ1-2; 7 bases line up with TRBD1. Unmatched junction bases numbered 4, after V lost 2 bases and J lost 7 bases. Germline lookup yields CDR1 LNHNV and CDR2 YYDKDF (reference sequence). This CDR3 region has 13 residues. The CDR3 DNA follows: TGTGCCACCAGCAGACGTAGGGGGCCTGGCTACACCTTC. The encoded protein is CATSRRRGPGYTF.

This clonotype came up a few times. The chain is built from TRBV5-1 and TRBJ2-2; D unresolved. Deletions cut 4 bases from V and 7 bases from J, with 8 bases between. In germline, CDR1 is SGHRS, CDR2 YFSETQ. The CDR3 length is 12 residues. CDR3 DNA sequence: TGCGCCAGCAGCCCTGCCGACGGGGAGCTGTTTTTT. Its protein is CASSPADGELFF.

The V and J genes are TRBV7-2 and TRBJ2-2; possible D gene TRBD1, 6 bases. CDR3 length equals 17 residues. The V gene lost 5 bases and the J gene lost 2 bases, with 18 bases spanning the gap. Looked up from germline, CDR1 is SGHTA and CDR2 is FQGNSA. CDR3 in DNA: TGTGCCAGCAGCCAATCCAATGACAGGTTAAACACCGGGGAGCTGTTTTTT. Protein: CASSQSNDRLNTGELFF.

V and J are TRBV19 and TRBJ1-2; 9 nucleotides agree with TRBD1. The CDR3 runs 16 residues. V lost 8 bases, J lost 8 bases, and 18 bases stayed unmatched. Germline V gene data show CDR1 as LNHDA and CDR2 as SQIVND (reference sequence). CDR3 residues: CASYNPGTGRLKGYTF. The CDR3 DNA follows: TGTGCCAGTTATAACCCCGGGACAGGGAGGTTGAAGGGCTACACCTTC.

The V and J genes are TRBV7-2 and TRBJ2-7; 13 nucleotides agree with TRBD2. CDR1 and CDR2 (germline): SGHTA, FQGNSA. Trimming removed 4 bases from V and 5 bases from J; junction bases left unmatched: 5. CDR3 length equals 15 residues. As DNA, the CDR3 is TGTGCCAGCAGCTCTTACGGGACTAGCGGGAACGAGCAGTACTTC. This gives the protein CASSSYGTSGNEQYF.

Here the CDR3 DNA reads TGCAGTGCTAGAGATTGGCAGTCCATGGGGGAGACCCAGTACTTC. Protein sequence: CSARDWQSMGETQYF. The rearrangement links TRBV20-1 to TRBJ2-5; no clear D. CDR1 is DFQATT and CDR2 is SNEGSKA in the germline V gene (reference sequence). The CDR3 is made up of 15 amino acids. V shed 0 bases and J shed 5 bases, with 16 bases lying between them.